The 7 T cell receptor beta chains presented below share a single source sample, sequenced in a study of CD8+CD57+ T cells in acquired aplastic anemia. The template used for profiling TCR beta VDJ and CDR3 was genomic DNA. Via MiXCR, TCRdb re-called the reads, giving one row per CDR3 protein. The sample holds a few hundred thousand distinct CDR3 sequences, approximately 32% seen once. Patients picked for sequencing had shown CD8+CD57+ cell expansion detected by flow cytometry. Sequences were obtained from sorted CD4+, CD8+, or CD8+CD57+ T cells (not recorded which) from PBMCs. The receptors derive from a human donor with aplastic anemia.

About this clonotype itself: Possible read error: a much larger clone is one base away. This chain links TRBV2 with TRBJ1-1; D is uncertain. The V gene lost 10 bases and the J gene lost 1 base, with 13 bases spanning the gap. Germline CDR1 is SNHLY and CDR2 is FYNNEI. The CDR3 extends over 13 amino acids. Written as DNA, the CDR3 is TGTGCCACCGAGAAACGGAGGAACACTGAAGCTTTCTTT. As protein: CATEKRRNTEAFF.

This clonotype was detected only a few times. The V and J genes are TRBV6-5 and TRBJ2-3; D may be TRBD1 or TRBD2 (5 bases each). The CDR3 is 15 amino acids. Trimming removed 4 bases at V and 4 bases at J, with 15 bases between. Germline CDR1 is MNHEY and CDR2 is SVGAGI. CDR3 loop: CASSFPGMGPDTQYF. The DNA of the CDR3 is TGTGCCAGCAGTTTCCCGGGAATGGGGCCAGATACGCAGTATTTT.

This clonotype came up a few times. V usage is TRBV2 and J usage is TRBJ1-6, with 8 bases aligning to TRBD1. The CDR3 has 15 residues. Losses at the gene ends were 3 bases for V and 7 bases for J; bases not matched to a gene: 5. Germline V CDR1 and CDR2: SNHLY, FYNNEI. CDR3 DNA: TGTGCCAGCAGTGACCCGGGACAGGCAAATTCACCCCTCCACTTT. Residues: CASSDPGQANSPLHF.

This clonotype was seen repeatedly, ten times or more. The chain recombines TRBV20-1 with TRBJ1-6, with TRBD1 matching 9 bases. This CDR3 contains 14 residues. The germline V gene encodes CDR1 DFQATT and CDR2 SNEGSKA (reference sequence). V gave up 5 bases and J gave up 10 bases; unmatched junction bases: 9. The CDR3 spells CSAPGQGMGSPLHF. In nucleotides, the CDR3 is TGCAGTGCTCCCGGACAGGGGATGGGATCACCCCTCCACTTT.

This chain links TRBV4-1 with TRBJ1-5; D ambiguous. The germline V gene has CDR1 MGHRA and CDR2 YSYEKL. This CDR3 is 14 amino acids long. Trimming shortened V by 6 bases and J by 0 bases, and 9 bases separated the two germline ends. The chain's CDR3 is CASRSIGSNQPQHF. The CDR3 DNA is TGCGCCAGCAGGTCCATCGGTAGCAATCAGCCCCAGCATTTT.

This clonotype was observed many times. V usage is TRBV12-3 or TRBV12-4 and J usage is TRBJ1-6; TRBD1 agrees at 8 bases. The CDR3 sequence is 15 residues long. V lost 5 bases and J lost 9; bases outside the gene matches: 9. The CDR3 sequence: CASSQETGVGSPLHF. CDR3 nucleotides: TGTGCCAGCAGTCAAGAGACAGGGGTAGGTTCACCCCTCCACTTT.

V gene TRBV29-1 combines with J gene TRBJ2-1, with 12 nucleotides matching TRBD2. Germline loops: CDR1 SQVTM, CDR2 ANQGSEA. The CDR3 contains 13 residues. V shed 7 bases and J 6 bases; nucleotides not matched to a gene: 4. In DNA form, the CDR3 reads TGCAGCGAATCTAGCGGGGGGGCCAATGAGCAGTTCTTC. Amino acids: CSESSGGANEQFF.